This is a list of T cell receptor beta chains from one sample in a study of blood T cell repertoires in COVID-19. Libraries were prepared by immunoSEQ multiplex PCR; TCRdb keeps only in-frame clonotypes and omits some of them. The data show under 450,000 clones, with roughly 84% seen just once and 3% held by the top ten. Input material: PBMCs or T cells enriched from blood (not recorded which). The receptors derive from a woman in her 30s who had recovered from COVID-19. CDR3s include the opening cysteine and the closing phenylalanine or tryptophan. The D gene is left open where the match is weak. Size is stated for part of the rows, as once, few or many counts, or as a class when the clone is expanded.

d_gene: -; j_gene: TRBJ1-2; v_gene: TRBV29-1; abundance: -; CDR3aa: CSVEDPLTGGYTF; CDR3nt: TGCAGCGTTGAAGATCCCCTAACGGGGGGCTACACCTTC
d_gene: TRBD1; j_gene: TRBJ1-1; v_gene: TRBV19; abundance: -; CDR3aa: CASSSGGNTEAFF; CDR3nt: TGTGCCAGTAGTTCAGGGGGTAACACTGAAGCTTTCTTT
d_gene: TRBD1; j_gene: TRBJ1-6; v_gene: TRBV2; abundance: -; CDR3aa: CASSEGTGGPSNSPLHF; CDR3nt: TGTGCCAGCAGTGAGGGGACAGGTGGTCCCTCTAATTCACCCCTCCACTTT
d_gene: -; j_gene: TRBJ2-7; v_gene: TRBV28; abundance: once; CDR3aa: CASSTHQGIHEQYF; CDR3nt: TGTGCCAGCAGTACTCATCAGGGGATCCACGAGCAGTACTTC
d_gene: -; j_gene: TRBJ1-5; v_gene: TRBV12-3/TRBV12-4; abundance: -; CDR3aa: CASSLLENQPQHF; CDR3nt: TGTGCCAGCAGTTTGTTGGAGAATCAGCCCCAGCATTTT
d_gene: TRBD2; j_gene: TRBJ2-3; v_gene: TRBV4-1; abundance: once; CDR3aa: CASSRELDSGSMADTQYF; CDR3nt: TGCGCCAGCAGCCGAGAGCTTGATAGCGGGAGTATGGCAGATACGCAGTATTTT
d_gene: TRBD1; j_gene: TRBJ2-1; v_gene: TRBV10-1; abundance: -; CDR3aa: CASSHDRGPINEQFF; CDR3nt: TGCGCCAGCAGCCACGACAGGGGGCCTATCAATGAGCAGTTCTTC
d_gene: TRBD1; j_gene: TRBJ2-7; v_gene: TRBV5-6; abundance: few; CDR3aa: CASSLGRGLYEQYF; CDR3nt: TGTGCCAGCAGCTTGGGCAGGGGGCTCTACGAGCAGTACTTC
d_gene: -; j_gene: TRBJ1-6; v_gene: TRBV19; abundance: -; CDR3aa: CASSTESFNSPLHF; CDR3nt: TGTGCCAGTAGTACCGAGTCCTTTAATTCACCCCTCCACTTT
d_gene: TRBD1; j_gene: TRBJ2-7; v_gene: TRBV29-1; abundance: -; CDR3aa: CSVGTGVHEQYF; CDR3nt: TGCAGCGTCGGGACAGGGGTCCACGAGCAGTACTTC
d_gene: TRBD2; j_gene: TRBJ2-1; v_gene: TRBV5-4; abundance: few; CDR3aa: CASSSLAGETALEIF; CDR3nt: TGTGCCAGCAGCTCGCTAGCGGGCGAGACCGCTTTGGAGATCTTC
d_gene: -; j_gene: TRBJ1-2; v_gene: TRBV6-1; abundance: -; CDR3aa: CASTPARYGYTF; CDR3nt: TGTGCCAGCACCCCGGCCAGGTATGGCTACACCTTC
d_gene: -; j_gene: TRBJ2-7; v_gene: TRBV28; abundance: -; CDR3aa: CASSPHGTFEQYF; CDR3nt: TGTGCCAGCAGTCCACACGGGACTTTCGAGCAGTACTTC
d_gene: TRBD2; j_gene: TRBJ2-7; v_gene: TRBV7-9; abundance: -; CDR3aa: CASSLSGVSSYEQYF; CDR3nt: TGTGCCAGCAGCTTAAGCGGGGTTAGCTCCTACGAGCAGTACTTC
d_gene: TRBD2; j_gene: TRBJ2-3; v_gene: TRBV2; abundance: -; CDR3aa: CASSLAGTQYF; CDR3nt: TGTGCCAGCAGTTTAGCGGGTACGCAGTATTTT
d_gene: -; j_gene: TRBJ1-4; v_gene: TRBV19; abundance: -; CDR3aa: CASSIWQDNEKLFF; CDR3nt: TGTGCCAGTAGTATATGGCAGGATAATGAAAAACTGTTTTTT
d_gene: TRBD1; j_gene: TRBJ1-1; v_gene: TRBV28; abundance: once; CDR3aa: CASSLRQGAEAFF; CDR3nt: TGTGCCAGCAGTTTACGACAGGGAGCAGAAGCTTTCTTT
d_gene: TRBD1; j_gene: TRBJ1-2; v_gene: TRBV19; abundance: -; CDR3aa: CASSTSGTGDGYTF; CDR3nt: TGTGCCAGTAGTACGTCCGGGACAGGGGACGGCTACACCTTC
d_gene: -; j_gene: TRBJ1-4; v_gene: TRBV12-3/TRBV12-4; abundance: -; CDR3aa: CASSYEGREKLFF; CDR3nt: TGTGCCAGCAGTTACGAGGGGAGGGAAAAACTGTTTTTT
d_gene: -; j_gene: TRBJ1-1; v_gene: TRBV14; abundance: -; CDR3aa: CASSHGDTEAFF; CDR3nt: TGTGCCAGCAGCCACGGGGACACTGAAGCTTTCTTT
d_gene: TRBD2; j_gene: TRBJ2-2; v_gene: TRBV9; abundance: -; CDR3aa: CASSLRTSGSTGELFF; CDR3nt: TGTGCCAGCAGCCTAAGGACTAGCGGGAGCACCGGGGAGCTGTTTTTT
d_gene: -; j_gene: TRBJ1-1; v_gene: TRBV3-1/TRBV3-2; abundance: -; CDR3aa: CASSQGGGTEAFF; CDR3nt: TGTGCCAGCAGCCAGGGGGGGGGCACTGAAGCTTTCTTT
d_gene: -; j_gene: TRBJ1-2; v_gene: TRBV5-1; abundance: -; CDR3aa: CASSEATGIYGYTF; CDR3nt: TGCGCCAGCAGCGAGGCGACAGGAATCTATGGCTACACCTTC
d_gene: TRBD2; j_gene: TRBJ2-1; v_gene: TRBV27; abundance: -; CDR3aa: CASSPELAGALRDEQFF; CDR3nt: TGTGCCAGCAGTCCAGAACTAGCGGGGGCGCTCAGGGATGAGCAGTTCTTC
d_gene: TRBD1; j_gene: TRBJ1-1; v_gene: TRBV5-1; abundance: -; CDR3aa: CASRTGTNTEAFF; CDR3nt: TGCGCCAGCAGGACAGGGACCAACACTGAAGCTTTCTTT
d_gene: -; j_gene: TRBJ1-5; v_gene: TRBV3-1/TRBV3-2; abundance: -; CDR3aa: CASSQTVLEPQHF; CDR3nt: TGTGCCAGCAGCCAGACAGTCCTTGAGCCCCAGCATTTT
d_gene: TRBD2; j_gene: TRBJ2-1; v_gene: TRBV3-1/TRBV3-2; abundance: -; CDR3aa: CASSQWLADSYNEQFF; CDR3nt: TGTGCCAGCAGCCAATGGCTAGCGGACTCCTACAATGAGCAGTTCTTC
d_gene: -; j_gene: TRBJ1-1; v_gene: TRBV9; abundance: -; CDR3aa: CASSVGAGLNTEAFF; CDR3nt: TGTGCCAGCAGCGTAGGGGCAGGCCTGAACACTGAAGCTTTCTTT
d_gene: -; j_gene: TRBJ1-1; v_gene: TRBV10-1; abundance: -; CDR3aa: CASSGSGANTEAFF; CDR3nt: TGCGCCAGCAGTGGGTCAGGGGCCAACACTGAAGCTTTCTTT
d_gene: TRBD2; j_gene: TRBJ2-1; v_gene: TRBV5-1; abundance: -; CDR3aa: CASSSRSGSTYNEQFF; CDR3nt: TGCGCCAGCAGCAGTAGGAGCGGGAGTACCTACAATGAGCAGTTCTTC
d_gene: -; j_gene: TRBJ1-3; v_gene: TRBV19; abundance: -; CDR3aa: CASSTSGAGNTIYF; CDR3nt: TGTGCCAGTAGCACCTCAGGGGCCGGAAACACCATATATTTT